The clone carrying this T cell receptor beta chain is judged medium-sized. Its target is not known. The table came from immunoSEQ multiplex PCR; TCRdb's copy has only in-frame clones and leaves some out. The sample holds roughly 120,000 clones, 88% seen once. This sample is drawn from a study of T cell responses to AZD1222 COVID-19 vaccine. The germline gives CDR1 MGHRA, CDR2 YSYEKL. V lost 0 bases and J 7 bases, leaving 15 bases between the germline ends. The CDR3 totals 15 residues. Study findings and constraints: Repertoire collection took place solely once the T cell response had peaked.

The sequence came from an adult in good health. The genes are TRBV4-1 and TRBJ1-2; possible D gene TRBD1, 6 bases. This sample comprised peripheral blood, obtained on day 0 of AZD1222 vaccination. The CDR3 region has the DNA TGCGCCAGCAGCCAAGATCTACAGGGTGCGTCTGGCTACACCTTC. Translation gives CASSQDLQGASGYTF.